Following are 25 T cell receptor beta chains from one sample sequenced in a study of cytomegalovirus exposure and HLA in healthy donors. Amplification used 60 Vbeta primers and 13 Jbeta primers. Repertoires were generated with immunoSEQ multiplex PCR, while TCRdb's copy carries only in-frame clones and drops some. Here the sample spans some 120,000 clones, 82% being singletons. Sequencing was carried out using PBMCs. These TCRs come from a male donor in good health and CMV-seropositive.

This chain joins TRBV5-4 and TRBJ2-3; the match to TRBD1 covers 8 bases. J gave up 7 bases and V 4 bases, and 5 bases lay outside the gene matches. The CDR3 has 13 amino acids. Germline CDR1 and CDR2: SGHNT and YYREEE (reference sequence). This chain's CDR3 is CASSLQGEHTQYF. CDR3 DNA: TGTGCCAGCAGCCTACAGGGGGAACATACGCAGTATTTT.

The chain couples TRBV19 to TRBJ1-1; no firm D call. The germline V gene has CDR1 LNHDA and CDR2 SQIVND (reference sequence). This CDR3 has 16 amino acids. V dropped 7 bases and J dropped 1 base, with 19 bases sitting between them. CDR3 region: CASKPEPNLENTEAFF. The CDR3 DNA reads TGTGCCAGTAAGCCCGAACCAAACCTCGAGAACACTGAAGCTTTCTTT.

V usage is TRBV10-1 and J usage is TRBJ2-7, with 7 bases that match TRBD1. Trimming took 7 bases from V and 5 from J; bases not matched to a gene: 11. Germline V lookup: CDR1 WNHNN, CDR2 SYGVQD (reference sequence). The CDR3 runs 14 residues. The CDR3 DNA follows: TGCGCCAGCAAAAGACCTAACAGGGGTAACGAGCAGTACTTC. It specifies CASKRPNRGNEQYF.

This rearrangement joins TRBV5-3 to TRBJ2-2, with D maybe TRBD2 (5 bases). TRBV5-3 belongs to the ORF category, with a function that is uncertain. V lost 0 bases and J 6 bases, leaving 12 bases between the germline ends. The CDR3 extends over 15 amino acids. In DNA, the CDR3 is TGTGCCAGAAGCTTGGTAGGTGGGCGGGCCGGGGAGCTGTTTTTT. This gives the protein CARSLVGGRAGELFF.

The chain couples TRBV30 to TRBJ1-2; D not resolved. Trimming left V 3 bases short and J 6 bases short, with 20 bases between. Germline-derived CDR1 and CDR2 are GTSNPN and SVGIG (reference sequence). The CDR3 is made up of 15 amino acids. CDR3 in amino acids: CAWSPPVEVGHGYTF. CDR3 DNA: TGTGCCTGGAGCCCTCCCGTGGAGGTTGGACATGGCTACACCTTC.

J is TRBJ1-5 and V is TRBV30; the match to TRBD1 covers 7 bases. The CDR3 consists of 15 residues. The germline V gene encodes CDR1 GTSNPN and CDR2 SVGIG (reference sequence). The ends lost 4 bases at V and 3 bases at J; junction bases unmatched: 9. The CDR3 loop is CAWNGQRGPNQPQHF. For the CDR3, the DNA is TGTGCCTGGAACGGACAGAGGGGGCCCAATCAGCCCCAGCATTTT.

The V and J genes are TRBV10-3 and TRBJ1-1; D remains ambiguous. Germline lookup yields CDR1 ENHRY and CDR2 SYGVKD. Deletions cut 2 bases from V and 3 bases from J, with 7 bases between. The CDR3 length is 13 residues. The CDR3 loop reads CAISEEDDTEAFF. The CDR3 nucleotides read TGTGCCATCAGTGAGGAGGATGACACTGAAGCTTTCTTT.

V and J are TRBV19 and TRBJ1-2; 9 nucleotides agree with TRBD1. CDR1 and CDR2 (germline): LNHDA, SQIVND (reference sequence). The CDR3 spans 16 residues. The V segment lost 4 bases and the J segment 6 bases; nucleotides outside the gene matches: 12. The DNA for the CDR3 is TGTGCCAGTAGTACCTTTTCGACAGGGGGGGTACATGGCTACACCTTC. Translated, it gives CASSTFSTGGVHGYTF.

This rearrangement joins TRBV29-1 to TRBJ2-7; 7 bases are a match to TRBD2. The V gene's germline CDR1 is SQVTM and CDR2 ANQGSEA. The CDR3 length is 15 residues. After removal of 7 bases from V and 5 bases from J, the junction contained 17 bases not matched to a gene. CDR3 residues: CSALPELGRANEQYF. The CDR3 DNA sequence: TGCAGCGCCCTCCCAGAGTTGGGGAGGGCGAACGAGCAGTACTTC.

For this clone: Mismatch with germline at one junction end may stem from a read error. This sequence joins TRBV6-5 and TRBJ2-7; TRBD1 matches at 7 bases. There are 12 residues in the CDR3. The V gene's germline CDR1 is MNHEY and CDR2 SVGAGI. CDR3 loop: CASSYLGGSLHF. The CDR3 bases are TGTGCCAGCAGTTACCTAGGGGGCTCGTTGCACTTC.

CDR3 residues: CAISDGGAGVYNEQFF. CDR3 bases: TGTGCCATCAGCGACGGGGGAGCGGGGGTCTACAATGAGCAGTTCTTC. V usage is TRBV10-3 and J usage is TRBJ2-1; 8 bases match TRBD2. This CDR3 contains 16 residues. Unmatched junction bases numbered 10, after V lost 6 bases and J lost 3 bases. Germline assignment: CDR1 ENHRY and CDR2 SYGVKD.

This sequence joins TRBV4-3 and TRBJ1-6; D gene ambiguous. Trimming left V 0 bases short and J 9 bases short, with 9 bases between. This CDR3 has 14 residues. Germline V gene sequence: CDR1 LGHNA, CDR2 YSLEER. The CDR3 DNA is TGCGCCAGCAGCCAAGATTCGGGAGCTTCACCCCTCCACTTT. Translated: CASSQDSGASPLHF.

The chain combines TRBV19 with TRBJ2-5; perhaps TRBD1 as D (6 bases). CDR3 length: 14 residues. Germline V gives CDR1 LNHDA, CDR2 SQIVND (reference sequence). The V end was cut by 2 bases, the J end by 5 bases, with 12 bases between. CDR3 residues: CASSIYTGYETQYF. The CDR3 nucleotides are TGTGCCAGTAGTATATACACAGGGTACGAGACCCAGTACTTC.

This clone showed up just a few times. The rearrangement links TRBV29-1 to TRBJ2-1; D might be TRBD2 (5 bases). V dropped 4 bases and J dropped 1 base, with 11 bases sitting between them. The germline CDR1 and CDR2 sequences are SQVTM and ANQGSEA. The CDR3 sequence is 14 residues long. In nucleotides, the CDR3 is TGCAGCGTTGGGAGAGAGGGATCCTACAATGAGCAGTTCTTC. Protein: CSVGREGSYNEQFF.

The rearrangement links TRBV10-3 to TRBJ2-7; 12 bases are a match to TRBD2. The length of the CDR3 is 13 residues. With V trimmed by 11 bases and J by 2 bases, 4 bases remained unmatched. Germline CDR1 ENHRY, CDR2 SYGVKD. CDR3: CAARLAGAYEQYF. The CDR3 coding sequence is TGTGCCGCAAGACTAGCGGGAGCCTACGAGCAGTACTTC.

The chain is built from TRBV5-1 and TRBJ2-3; D possibly corresponds to TRBD2 (5 bases). Per germline, CDR1 SGHRS and CDR2 YFSETQ. The CDR3 runs 15 residues. Trimming left V 1 base short and J 3 bases short, with 12 bases between. CDR3 nucleotide sequence: TGCGCCAGCAGCTTGCTGGACCCGGGAACAGATACGCAGTATTTT. Translation gives CASSLLDPGTDTQYF.

The chain uses TRBV19 and TRBJ2-2; TRBD2 aligns across 12 bases. CDR1 and CDR2 (germline): LNHDA, SQIVND (reference sequence). Unmatched junction bases numbered 4, after V lost 4 bases and J lost 4 bases. The CDR3 is 16 amino acids. The DNA for the CDR3 is TGTGCCAGTAGTACGGGACTAGCGGGCCTCACCGGGGAGCTGTTTTTT. Protein product: CASSTGLAGLTGELFF.

The sample holds one count of this clone. The rearrangement links TRBV11-2 to TRBJ2-5, with a weak D call TRBD2 (7 bases). The DNA end is a closer match to TRBJ2-7, so the J assignment may be wrong. The germline V gene encodes CDR1 SGHAT and CDR2 FQNNGV. The CDR3 is 15 residues long. This CDR3 is CASSLEGGAGGEQYF. The CDR3 nucleotides read TGTGCCAGCAGCTTAGAGGGGGGGGCCGGGGGCGAGCAGTACTTC.

The V call is TRBV6-5, the J call TRBJ1-1; D possibly corresponds to TRBD1 (5 bases). This CDR3 has 14 amino acids. Germline V CDR1 and CDR2: MNHEY, SVGAGI. Trimming stripped 5 bases from V and 1 base from J, with 11 bases between. CDR3 DNA sequence: TGTGCCAGCAGTGAAGTGGGGGGGAACACTGAAGCTTTCTTT. Translated, it gives CASSEVGGNTEAFF.

The V and J genes are TRBV7-9 and TRBJ2-1, with 8 nucleotides matching TRBD2. V lost 8 bases and J lost 3; bases outside the gene matches: 6. CDR1 and CDR2 from the germline V gene are SEHNR and FQNEAQ (reference sequence). This CDR3 is 14 amino acids long. Here the CDR3 DNA reads TGTGCCAGCGGATGGCGGGAGGACTACAATGAGCAGTTCTTC. It codes for CASGWREDYNEQFF.

J is TRBJ2-7 and V is TRBV5-6; 7 bases are a match to TRBD1. V dropped 4 bases and J dropped 5; count of bases not matched to a gene: 6. The germline CDR1 and CDR2 sequences are SGHDT and YYEEEE. CDR3 length equals 13 residues. The CDR3 here is CASSLDRVHEQYF. The CDR3 DNA reads TGTGCCAGCAGCCTCGACAGGGTCCACGAGCAGTACTTC.

J is TRBJ2-7 and V is TRBV5-4; tentatively, D is TRBD1 (5 bases). Germline V gene data show CDR1 as SGHNT and CDR2 as YYREEE (reference sequence). Trimming shortened V by 4 bases and J by 6 bases, and 20 bases separated the two germline ends. The CDR3 has 15 residues. The DNA of the CDR3 is TGTGCCAGCAGCCCCACGCCAGGGCAGGGTATCGAGCAGTACTTC. Amino acids: CASSPTPGQGIEQYF.

The chain couples TRBV2 to TRBJ2-7, with TRBD2 matching 14 bases. The CDR3 covers 15 residues. The germline gives CDR1 SNHLY, CDR2 FYNNEI. The trim removed 2 bases at V and 4 bases at J, leaving 1 base unmatched. Here the CDR3 reads CASSEWTSGRYEQYF. In DNA form, the CDR3 reads TGTGCCAGCAGTGAATGGACTAGCGGGAGGTACGAGCAGTACTTC.

J is TRBJ2-5 and V is TRBV28, with 7 bases that match TRBD1. This CDR3 spans 13 amino acids. With 8 bases clipped from V and 7 bases from J, the junction kept 10 bases outside the gene matches. Germline CDR1 is MDHEN and CDR2 is SYDVKM. The CDR3 bases are TGTGCCAGCCCTGGGCAGGGGGAACGGACCCAGTACTTC. Protein sequence: CASPGQGERTQYF.

The chain has TRBV6-1 and TRBJ2-4; the match to TRBD1 covers 12 bases. V shed 5 bases, J shed 8 bases, and the junction held 7 bases outside the gene matches. This CDR3 contains 15 residues. CDR1 is MNHNS and CDR2 is SASEGT in the germline V gene. CDR3 nucleotide sequence: TGTGCCAGCAGTCCTCCGGGACAGGGGGCGGACATTCAGTACTTC. Translation gives CASSPPGQGADIQYF.